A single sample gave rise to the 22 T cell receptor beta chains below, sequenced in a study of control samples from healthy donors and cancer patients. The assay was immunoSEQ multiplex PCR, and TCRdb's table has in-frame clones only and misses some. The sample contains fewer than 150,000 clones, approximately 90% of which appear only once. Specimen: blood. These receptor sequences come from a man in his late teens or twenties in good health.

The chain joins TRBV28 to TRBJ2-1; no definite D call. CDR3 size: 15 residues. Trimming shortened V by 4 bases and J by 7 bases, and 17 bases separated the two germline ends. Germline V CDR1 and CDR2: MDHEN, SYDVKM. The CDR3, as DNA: TGTGCCAGCAGTTCCCCTACGCGAGGCCTGAATGAGCAGTTCTTC. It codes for CASSSPTRGLNEQFF.

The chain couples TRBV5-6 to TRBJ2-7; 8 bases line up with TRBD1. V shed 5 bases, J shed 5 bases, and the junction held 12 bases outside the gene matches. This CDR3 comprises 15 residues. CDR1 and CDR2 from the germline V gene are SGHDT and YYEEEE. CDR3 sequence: CASRLGPTGVHEQYF. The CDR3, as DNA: TGTGCCAGCAGGCTAGGGCCGACAGGGGTCCACGAGCAGTACTTC.

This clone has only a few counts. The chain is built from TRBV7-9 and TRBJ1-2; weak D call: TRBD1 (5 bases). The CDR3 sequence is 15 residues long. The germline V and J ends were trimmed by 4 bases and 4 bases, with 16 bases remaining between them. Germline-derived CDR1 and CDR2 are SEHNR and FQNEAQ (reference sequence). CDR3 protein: CASSSTPGRSYGYTF. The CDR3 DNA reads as TGTGCCAGCAGCTCGACCCCGGGGCGGTCCTATGGCTACACCTTC.

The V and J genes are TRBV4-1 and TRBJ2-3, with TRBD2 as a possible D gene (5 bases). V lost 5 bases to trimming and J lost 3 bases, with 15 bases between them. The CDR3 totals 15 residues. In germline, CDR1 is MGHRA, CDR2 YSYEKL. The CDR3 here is CASSTQPGLTDTQYF. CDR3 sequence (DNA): TGCGCCAGCAGCACTCAACCCGGACTTACAGATACGCAGTATTTT.

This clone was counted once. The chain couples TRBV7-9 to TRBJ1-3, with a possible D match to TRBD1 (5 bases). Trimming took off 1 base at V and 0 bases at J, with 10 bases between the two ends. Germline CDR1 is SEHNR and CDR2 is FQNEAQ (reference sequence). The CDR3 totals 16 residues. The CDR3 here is CASSLVGAFSGNTIYF. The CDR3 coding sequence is TGTGCCAGCAGCTTAGTAGGGGCCTTCTCTGGAAACACCATATATTTT.

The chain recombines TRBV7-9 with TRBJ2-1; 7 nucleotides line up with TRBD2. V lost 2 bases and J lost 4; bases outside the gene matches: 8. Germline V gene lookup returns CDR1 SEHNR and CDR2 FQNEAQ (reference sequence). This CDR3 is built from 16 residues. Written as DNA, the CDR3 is TGTGCCAGCAGCTTAAGGTCTAGCGGATCATACAATGAGCAGTTCTTC. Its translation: CASSLRSSGSYNEQFF.

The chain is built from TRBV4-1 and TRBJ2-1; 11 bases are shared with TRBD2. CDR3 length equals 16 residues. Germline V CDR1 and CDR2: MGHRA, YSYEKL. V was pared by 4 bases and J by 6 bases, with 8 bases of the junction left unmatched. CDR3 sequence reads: CASSLIAGGPGNEQFF. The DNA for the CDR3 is TGCGCCAGCAGCCTCATAGCGGGAGGGCCGGGCAATGAGCAGTTCTTC.

CDR3 DNA sequence: TGCGCCAGCAGCTTGTCGGACGGCTACTATGGCTACACCTTC. This encodes CASSLSDGYYGYTF. V is TRBV5-1 and J is TRBJ1-2; the D is unclear. The CDR3 consists of 14 residues. V lost 1 base to trimming and J lost 3 bases, with 10 bases between them. In germline, CDR1 is SGHRS, CDR2 YFSETQ.

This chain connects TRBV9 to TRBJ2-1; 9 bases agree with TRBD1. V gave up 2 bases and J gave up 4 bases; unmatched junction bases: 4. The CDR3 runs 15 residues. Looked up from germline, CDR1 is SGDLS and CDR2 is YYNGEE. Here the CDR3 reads CASSVGQGLYNEQFF. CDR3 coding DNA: TGTGCCAGCAGCGTCGGACAGGGGTTGTACAATGAGCAGTTCTTC.

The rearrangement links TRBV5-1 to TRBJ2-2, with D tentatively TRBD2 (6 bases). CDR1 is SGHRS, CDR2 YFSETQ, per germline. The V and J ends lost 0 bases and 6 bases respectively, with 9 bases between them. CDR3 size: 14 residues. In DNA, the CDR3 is TGCGCCAGCAGCTTGGATGGGGGGTCCGGGGAGCTGTTTTTT. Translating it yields CASSLDGGSGELFF.

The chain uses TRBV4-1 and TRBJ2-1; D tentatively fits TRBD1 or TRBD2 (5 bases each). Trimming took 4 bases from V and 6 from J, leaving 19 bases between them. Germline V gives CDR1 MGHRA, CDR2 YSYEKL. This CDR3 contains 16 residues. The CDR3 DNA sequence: TGCGCCAGCAGCCGCCTCGGGGCCCCTTTCTTCAATGAGCAGTTCTTC. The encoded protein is CASSRLGAPFFNEQFF.

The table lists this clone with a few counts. The CDR3 region is CASSYSIAGGYNEQFF. The CDR3 bases are TGTGCCAGCAGTTACTCGATCGCTGGGGGGTACAATGAGCAGTTCTTC. The chain links TRBV6-5 to TRBJ2-1; weak D call: TRBD2 (6 bases). Germline loops: CDR1 MNHEY, CDR2 SVGAGI. CDR3 length: 16 residues. Trimming shortened V by 0 bases and J by 4 bases, and 13 bases separated the two germline ends.

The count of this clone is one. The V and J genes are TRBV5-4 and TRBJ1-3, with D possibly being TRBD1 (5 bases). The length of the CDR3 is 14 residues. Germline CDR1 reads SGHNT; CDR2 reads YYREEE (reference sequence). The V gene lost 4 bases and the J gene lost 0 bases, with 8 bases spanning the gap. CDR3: CASSRGSSGNTIYF. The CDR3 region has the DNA TGTGCCAGCAGCCGGGGGTCCTCTGGAAACACCATATATTTT.

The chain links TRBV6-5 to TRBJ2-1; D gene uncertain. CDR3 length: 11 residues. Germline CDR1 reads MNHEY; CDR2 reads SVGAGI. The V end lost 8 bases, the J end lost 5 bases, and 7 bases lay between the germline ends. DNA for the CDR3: TGTGCCAGCTGGGGAAACAATGAGCAGTTCTTC. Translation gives CASWGNNEQFF.

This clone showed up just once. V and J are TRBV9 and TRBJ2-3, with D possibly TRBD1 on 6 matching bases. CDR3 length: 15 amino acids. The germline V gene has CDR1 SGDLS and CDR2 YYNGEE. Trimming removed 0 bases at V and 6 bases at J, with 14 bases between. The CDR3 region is CASSVDSQGSDTQYF. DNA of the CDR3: TGTGCCAGCAGCGTAGATAGTCAGGGGTCGGATACGCAGTATTTT.

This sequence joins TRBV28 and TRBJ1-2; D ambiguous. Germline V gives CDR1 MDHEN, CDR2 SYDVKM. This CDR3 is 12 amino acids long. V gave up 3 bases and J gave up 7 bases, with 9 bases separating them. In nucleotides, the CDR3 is TGTGCCAGCAGTTTTGACGGGAGTGGCTACACCTTC. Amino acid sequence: CASSFDGSGYTF.

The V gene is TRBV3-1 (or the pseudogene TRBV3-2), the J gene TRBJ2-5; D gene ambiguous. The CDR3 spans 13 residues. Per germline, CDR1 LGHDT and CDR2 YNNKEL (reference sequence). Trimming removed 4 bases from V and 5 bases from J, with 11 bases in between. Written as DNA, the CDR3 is TGTGCCAGCAGCCCCGCCGGGTGGGAGACCCAGTACTTC. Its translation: CASSPAGWETQYF.

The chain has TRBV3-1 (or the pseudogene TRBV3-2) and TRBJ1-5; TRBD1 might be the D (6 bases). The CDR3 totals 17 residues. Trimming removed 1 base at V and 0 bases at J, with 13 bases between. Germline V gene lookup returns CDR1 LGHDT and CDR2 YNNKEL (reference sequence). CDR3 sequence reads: CASSQGRDKYSNQPQHF. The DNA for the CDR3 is TGTGCCAGCAGCCAAGGAAGGGACAAATATAGCAATCAGCCCCAGCATTTT.

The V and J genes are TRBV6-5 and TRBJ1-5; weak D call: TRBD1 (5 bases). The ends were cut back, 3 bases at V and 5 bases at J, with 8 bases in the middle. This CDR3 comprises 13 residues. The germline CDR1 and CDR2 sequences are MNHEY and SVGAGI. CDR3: CASSYKGDQPQHF. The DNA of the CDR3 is TGTGCCAGCAGTTATAAAGGGGATCAGCCCCAGCATTTT.

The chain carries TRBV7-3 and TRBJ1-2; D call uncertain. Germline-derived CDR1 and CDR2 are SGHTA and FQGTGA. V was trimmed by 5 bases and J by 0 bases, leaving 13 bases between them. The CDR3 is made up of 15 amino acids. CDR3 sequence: CASSRYISANYGYTF. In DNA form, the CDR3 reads TGTGCCAGCAGCCGGTACATTTCCGCTAACTATGGCTACACCTTC.

CDR3 in DNA: TGTGCCACCAGTGGGCAAACTAACTATGGCTACACCTTC. It translates to CATSGQTNYGYTF. The chain has TRBV24-1 and TRBJ1-2; D is undetermined. V was trimmed by 5 bases and J by 0 bases, leaving 6 bases between them. Per the germline V gene, CDR1 is KGHDR and CDR2 is SFDVKD. This CDR3 spans 13 amino acids.

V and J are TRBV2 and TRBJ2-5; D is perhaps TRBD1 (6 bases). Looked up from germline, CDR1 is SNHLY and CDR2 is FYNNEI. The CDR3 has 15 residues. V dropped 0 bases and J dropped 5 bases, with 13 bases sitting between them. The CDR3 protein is CASSEALQGYETQYF. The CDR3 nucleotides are TGTGCCAGCAGTGAAGCGCTTCAGGGGTACGAGACCCAGTACTTC.